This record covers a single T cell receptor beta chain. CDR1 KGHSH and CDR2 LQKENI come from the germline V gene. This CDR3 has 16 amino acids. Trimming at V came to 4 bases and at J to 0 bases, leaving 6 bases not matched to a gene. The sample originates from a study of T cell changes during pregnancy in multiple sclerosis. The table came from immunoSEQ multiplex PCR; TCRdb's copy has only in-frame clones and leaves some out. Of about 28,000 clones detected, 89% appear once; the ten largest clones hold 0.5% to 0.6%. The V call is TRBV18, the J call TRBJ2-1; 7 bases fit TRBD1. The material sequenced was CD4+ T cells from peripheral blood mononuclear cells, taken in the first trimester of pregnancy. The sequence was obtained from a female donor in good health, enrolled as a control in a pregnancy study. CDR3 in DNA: TGTGCCAGCTCACTCCGGGACAGCCACTCCTACAATGAGCAGTTCTTC. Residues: CASSLRDSHSYNEQFF.